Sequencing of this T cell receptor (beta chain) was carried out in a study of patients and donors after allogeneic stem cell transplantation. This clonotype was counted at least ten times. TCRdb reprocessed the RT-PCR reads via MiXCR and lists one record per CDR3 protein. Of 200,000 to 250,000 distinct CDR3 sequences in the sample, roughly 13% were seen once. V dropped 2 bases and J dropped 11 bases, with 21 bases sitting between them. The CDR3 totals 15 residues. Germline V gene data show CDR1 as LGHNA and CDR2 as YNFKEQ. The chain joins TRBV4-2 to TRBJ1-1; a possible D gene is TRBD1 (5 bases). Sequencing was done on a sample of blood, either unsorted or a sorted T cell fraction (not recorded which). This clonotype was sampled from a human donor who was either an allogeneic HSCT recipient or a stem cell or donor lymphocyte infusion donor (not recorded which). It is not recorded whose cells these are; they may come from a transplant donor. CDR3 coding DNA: TGTGCCAGCAGCCAACAAAAGGGAGGGGAGTGGGGGGCTTTCTTT. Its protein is CASSQQKGGEWGAFF.